This is a list of T cell receptor beta chains from one sample in a study of blood T cell repertoires in COVID-19. This table comes from immunoSEQ multiplex PCR, and its TCRdb copy is limited to in-frame clones, with some not included. The repertoire holds tens of thousands of clones, with 90% as singletons. The sample consisted of peripheral blood. The origin of the receptors is a woman aged 80 or over with acute or convalescent COVID-19. CDR3s include the opening cysteine and the closing phenylalanine or tryptophan. D genes are given only for firm matches. Not all rows give a size; the values are once, few, many and, for expanded clones, a class.

>NA|TRBJ1-2|TRBV5-1|once
TGCGCCAGCAGCCCTGCGGGGGACTATGGCTACACCTTC
CASSPAGDYGYTF
>NA|TRBJ1-5|TRBV21-1|NA
TGTGCCAGCAGCCTAGGCAGGGATGAACATCAGCCCCAGCATTTT
CASSLGRDEHQPQHF
>NA|TRBJ2-3|TRBV19|NA
TGTGCCAGCCAATCTCTAGCGCCTCTGCCGGGTACGCAGTATTTT
CASQSLAPLPGTQYF
>NA|TRBJ1-3|TRBV7-2|NA
TGTGCCAGCAGCTTAGCAGCGGCTGGAAACACCATATATTTT
CASSLAAAGNTIYF
>NA|TRBJ2-3|TRBV5-1|NA
TGCGCCAGCAGCCCTCAAGGAGGCACAGATACGCAGTATTTT
CASSPQGGTDTQYF
>TRBD1|TRBJ1-1|TRBV18|once
TGTGCCAGCTCAGCGTCTACGGGACAGGACCCGAACACTGAAGCTTTCTTT
CASSASTGQDPNTEAFF
>TRBD1|TRBJ1-1|TRBV28|NA
TGTGCCAGCAGTTTACGGATGACAGGGGGACCGCGAGAAGCTTTCTTT
CASSLRMTGGPREAFF
>NA|TRBJ2-5|TRBV5-5|NA
TGTGCCAGCAGCTTGGGATGGCGGGAAGAGACCCAGTACTTC
CASSLGWREETQYF
>NA|TRBJ1-1|TRBV19|NA
TGTGCCAGTAGTGAGAGACTGGCACCCTCAGAAGCTTTCTTT
CASSERLAPSEAFF
>NA|TRBJ1-5|TRBV7-9|NA
TGTGCCAGCAGCTTAGGTGAGGGTCAGCCCCAGCATTTT
CASSLGEGQPQHF
>NA|TRBJ2-5|TRBV2|once
TGTGCCAGCAGTGAATACAGGGTCGCAGAGACCCAGTACTTC
CASSEYRVAETQYF
>TRBD1|TRBJ1-2|TRBV6-5|NA
TGTGCCAGCACAGGGGGGACGGACCTCTATGGCTACACCTTC
CASTGGTDLYGYTF
>TRBD1|TRBJ1-2|TRBV9|many
TGTGCCAGCAGCGGAGGGACAGGATGGGGGATTAACTATGGCTACACCTTC
CASSGGTGWGINYGYTF
>TRBD2|TRBJ2-7|TRBV28|NA
TGTGCCACCGAGACTAGCCGCTCCTACGAGCAGTACTTC
CATETSRSYEQYF
>TRBD1|TRBJ1-2|TRBV7-2|NA
TGTGCCAGCAGCGGATTAGGGGGACAGAGCTCTGGCTACACCTTC
CASSGLGGQSSGYTF
>NA|TRBJ1-3|TRBV2|NA
TGTGCCAGCAGTGAGGGAGTCCGCTCTGGAAACACCATATATTTT
CASSEGVRSGNTIYF
>NA|TRBJ1-4|TRBV28|NA
TGTGCCAGCACCCATGGGCAGGGGTATGAAAAACTGTTTTTT
CASTHGQGYEKLFF
>NA|TRBJ1-1|TRBV7-2|NA
TGTGCCAGCAGCTTGAGGGAAACTGAAGCTTTCTTT
CASSLRETEAFF
>NA|TRBJ1-4|TRBV5-1|NA
TGCGCCAGCAGCTTGACGCAGACTAATGAAAAACTGTTTTTT
CASSLTQTNEKLFF
>NA|TRBJ2-1|TRBV7-2|NA
TGTGCCAGCAGCAGACACCACGGGACTGATGAGCAGTTCTTC
CASSRHHGTDEQFF
>NA|TRBJ1-2|TRBV6-5|NA
TGTGCCAGCAGTTACTCGGCGGGACTTGATGGCTACACCTTC
CASSYSAGLDGYTF
>TRBD1|TRBJ1-2|TRBV19|NA
TGTGCCAGTAGTGCCTTCTACAGGGGGCCCTCCTATGGCTACACCTTC
CASSAFYRGPSYGYTF
>TRBD1|TRBJ1-4|TRBV28|NA
TGTGCCAGCAGTTTACAGGGGGGAAATGAAAAACTGTTTTTT
CASSLQGGNEKLFF
>NA|TRBJ2-7|TRBV28|NA
TGTGCCAGCAGTCCCCCGGGATTAACCTACGAGCAGTACTTC
CASSPPGLTYEQYF
>NA|TRBJ1-1|TRBV29-1|NA
TGCAGCGTTGAAAACGTTGACACCACTGAAGCTTTCTTT
CSVENVDTTEAFF
>TRBD2|TRBJ2-7|TRBV5-1|NA
TGCGCCAGCAGCTTGGCTGGACTAGCGGGCTACGAGCAGTACTTC
CASSLAGLAGYEQYF
>TRBD1|TRBJ1-2|TRBV5-6|once
TGTGCCAGCAGACAGGGGAACTATGGCTACACCTTC
CASRQGNYGYTF
>NA|TRBJ1-5|TRBV19|NA
TGTGCCAGTAGATGGGGGGATACTAGCAATCAGCCCCAGCATTTT
CASRWGDTSNQPQHF
>NA|TRBJ2-6|TRBV12-5|NA
TGTGCTAGTGGGGCCAGGGGTAACTCTGGGGCCAACGTCCTGACTTTC
CASGARGNSGANVLTF
>TRBD2|TRBJ2-5|TRBV5-4|NA
TGTGCCAGCAGCTTGGGAGCGGGGGGGCTGGAGACCCAGTACTTC
CASSLGAGGLETQYF